One and the same sample provided the 30 T cell receptor beta chains below, sequenced in a study of blood T cell repertoires in COVID-19. Measured with immunoSEQ multiplex PCR; TCRdb has only the in-frame clones, and not every one. The sample contains about 160,000 clones, around 80% of which appear only once. Material for sequencing was peripheral blood. The receptors here all came from a woman of 80 years or more with active or convalescent COVID-19.

J is TRBJ2-1 and V is TRBV10-3; 7 bases line up with TRBD2. Germline CDR1 and CDR2: ENHRY and SYGVKD. V lost 0 bases to trimming and J lost 6 bases; unmatched junction nucleotides: 5. This CDR3 is built from 15 residues. CDR3 region: CAISESRGGVNEQFF. In nucleotides, the CDR3 is TGTGCCATCAGTGAGTCGAGGGGAGGGGTCAATGAGCAGTTCTTC.

V gene TRBV2 combines with J gene TRBJ2-1, with a weak D call TRBD2 (6 bases). Germline assignment: CDR1 SNHLY and CDR2 FYNNEI. The ends were cut back, 5 bases at V and 2 bases at J, with 16 bases in the middle. This CDR3 is built from 16 residues. CDR3 coding DNA: TGTGCCAGCAGTTTGACCGGGACTCAGACCTACAATGAGCAGTTCTTC. Protein product: CASSLTGTQTYNEQFF.

This clone was seen a few times. The chain links TRBV30 to TRBJ1-1; TRBD1 aligns across 8 bases. Germline CDR1 is GTSNPN and CDR2 is SVGIG (reference sequence). The V gene end was trimmed by 5 bases and the J gene end by 8 bases; junction bases not matched to a gene: 10. The CDR3 length is 13 residues. The DNA of the CDR3 is TGTGCCTGGGGGACAGGCAGCCCGGCGGAAGCTTTCTTT. Its translation: CAWGTGSPAEAFF.

J is TRBJ2-3 and V is TRBV6-2 or TRBV6-3; D is ambiguous. From germline, CDR1 is MNHEY and CDR2 SVGEGT. The CDR3 has 16 amino acids. Trimming removed 0 bases at V and 2 bases at J, with 12 bases between. The chain's CDR3 is CASSYSEIRFTDTQYF. Here the CDR3 DNA reads TGTGCCAGCAGTTACTCTGAGATAAGATTCACAGATACGCAGTATTTT.

The chain links TRBV21-1 to TRBJ1-5. TRBV21-1 is deemed a pseudogene. CDR3 size: 19 residues. CDR3 in DNA: TGTGCCAGCAGAATTGGGAAGACGTGGGGAGGGGATAGCAATCAGCCCCAGCATTTT. Residues: CASRIGKTWGGDSNQPQHF.

The genes are TRBV9 and TRBJ2-6; D uncertain. The CDR3 extends over 17 amino acids. The V gene's germline CDR1 is SGDLS and CDR2 YYNGEE. V lost 4 bases and J lost 0, with 14 bases in between. The CDR3, as DNA: TGTGCCAGCAGCCCCGAACTACACCGCTCTGGGGCCAACGTCCTGACTTTC. It yields the protein CASSPELHRSGANVLTF.

CDR3 coding DNA: TGTGCCAGCAGTTTTCCTCCAGGGTACGAGCAGTACTTC. Residues: CASSFPPGYEQYF. This chain links TRBV12-3 or TRBV12-4 with TRBJ2-7; TRBD1 is a possible D gene (5 bases). Trimming removed 3 bases at V and 4 bases at J, with 10 bases between. The CDR3 length is 13 residues.

The chain carries TRBV2 and TRBJ2-5; TRBD2 matches at 12 bases. Trimming took 4 bases from V and 5 from J; bases not matched to a gene: 5. From germline, CDR1 is SNHLY and CDR2 FYNNEI. The CDR3 has 15 residues. The CDR3 coding sequence is TGTGCCAGCAGTGGGGCTAGCGGGGGGGCGGAGACCCAGTACTTC. Encoded protein: CASSGASGGAETQYF.

This chain joins TRBV28 and TRBJ1-5, with a possible D match to TRBD1 (6 bases). In germline, CDR1 is MDHEN, CDR2 SYDVKM. CDR3 length: 16 amino acids. Trimming shortened V by 6 bases and J by 0 bases, and 15 bases separated the two germline ends. The DNA of the CDR3 is TGTGCCAGCAGCCCCCGACAGGCACTTAGCAATCAGCCCCAGCATTTT. Translation: CASSPRQALSNQPQHF.

The chain combines TRBV7-2 with TRBJ2-2; D possibly corresponds to TRBD2 (7 bases). CDR1 SGHTA and CDR2 FQGNSA come from the germline V gene. Trimming left V 11 bases short and J 5 bases short, with 15 bases between. The CDR3 extends over 13 amino acids. Written as DNA, the CDR3 is TGTGCCGGCGCTAGGGGGGGAACCGGGGAGCTGTTTTTT. Its protein is CAGARGGTGELFF.

J is TRBJ2-6 and V is TRBV6-5; D call uncertain. There are 15 residues in the CDR3. In germline, CDR1 is MNHEY, CDR2 SVGAGI. Trimming cost V 6 bases and J 2 bases, with 11 bases left between them. CDR3: CASSNDKAGANVLTF. The CDR3 DNA sequence: TGTGCCAGCAGCAATGACAAGGCTGGGGCCAACGTCCTGACTTTC.

The chain has TRBV6-5 and TRBJ1-1, with D tentatively TRBD1 (6 bases). Germline V gene sequence: CDR1 MNHEY, CDR2 SVGAGI. V lost 4 bases and J 6 bases, leaving 9 bases between the germline ends. CDR3 length equals 12 residues. The CDR3 is CASSSGGPEAFF. CDR3 bases: TGTGCCAGCAGTTCGGGGGGCCCTGAAGCTTTCTTT.

The chain links TRBV14 to TRBJ1-2, with TRBD1 matching over 7 bases. Unmatched junction bases numbered 7, after V lost 1 base and J lost 5 bases. Per the germline V gene, CDR1 is SGHDN and CDR2 is FVKESK. The CDR3 loop spans 15 amino acids. DNA for the CDR3: TGTGCCAGCAGCCAAGCTAACAGGGGATATTATGGCTACACCTTC. Its translation: CASSQANRGYYGYTF. The variable domain in full, completed from reference TRBV14 and TRBJ1-2, reads EAGVTQFPSHSVIEKGQTVTLRCDPISGHDNLYWYRRVMGKEIKFLLHFVKESKQDESGMPNNRFLAERTGGTYSTLKVQPAELEDSGVYFCASSQANRGYYGYTFGSGTRLTVV.

The J gene is TRBJ2-3, the V gene TRBV21-1; TRBD2 is the table's D call, not checked against the DNA. TRBV21-1 is a documented pseudogene. This CDR3 has 14 residues. CDR3 protein: CASSKTGGPDTQYF. In nucleotides, the CDR3 is TGTGCCAGCAGCAAGACGGGGGGCCCAGATACGCAGTATTTT.

The chain uses TRBV27 and TRBJ2-7; D unresolved. CDR1 is MNHEY and CDR2 is SMNVEV in the germline V gene (reference sequence). Trimming cost V 5 bases and J 6 bases, with 8 bases left between them. The CDR3 extends over 11 amino acids. The DNA of the CDR3 is TGTGCCAGCAGTCCCCTCTCCGAGCAGTACTTC. This sequence encodes CASSPLSEQYF.

This clone came up a few times. The sample holds other DNA sequences that translate to the same CDR3. The rearrangement joins TRBV27 to TRBJ1-3; a possible D gene is TRBD1 (5 bases). Looked up from germline, CDR1 is MNHEY and CDR2 is SMNVEV (reference sequence). Deletions cut 6 bases from V and 3 bases from J, with 12 bases between. This CDR3 has 14 residues. The CDR3 here is CASSSGGRGNTIYF. In DNA, the CDR3 is TGTGCCAGCAGCTCCGGGGGACGTGGAAACACCATATATTTT.

The rearrangement links TRBV10-3 to TRBJ2-3, with 10 nucleotides matching TRBD2. Germline V lookup: CDR1 ENHRY, CDR2 SYGVKD. J gave up 0 bases and V 6 bases, and 3 bases lay outside the gene matches. CDR3 length: 15 residues. The CDR3 region has the DNA TGTGCCATCAGCGTAGCGGGGGGAAGCACAGATACGCAGTATTTT. Its translation: CAISVAGGSTDTQYF.

This clone has a handful of counts. This rearrangement joins TRBV7-9 to TRBJ2-2, with TRBD1 matching over 7 bases. Germline V gene data show CDR1 as SEHNR and CDR2 as FQNEAQ (reference sequence). V lost 3 bases and J lost 1; bases outside the gene matches: 5. CDR3 size: 16 residues. The CDR3 spells CASSLLRDRNTGELFF. CDR3 coding DNA: TGTGCCAGCAGCTTGCTCCGGGACAGGAACACCGGGGAGCTGTTTTTT. The whole variable domain, filled in from reference TRBV7-9 and TRBJ2-2, reads DTGVSQNPRHKITKRGQNVTFRCDPISEHNRLYWYRQTLGQGPEFLTYFQNEAQLEKSRLLSDRFSAERPKGSFSTLEIQRTEQGDSAMYLCASSLLRDRNTGELFFGEGSRLTVL.

This CDR3 is CASSLQAGAGANVLTF. For the CDR3, the DNA is TGTGCCAGCAGCTTACAGGCCGGCGCTGGGGCCAACGTCCTGACTTTC. The J gene is TRBJ2-6, the V gene TRBV7-2; no definite D call. The germline CDR1 and CDR2 sequences are SGHTA and FQGNSA. CDR3 length: 16 residues. V was trimmed by 2 bases and J by 2 bases, leaving 10 bases between them.

The rearrangement uses TRBV5-6 and TRBJ1-1, with 7 bases aligning to TRBD1. Germline assignment: CDR1 SGHDT and CDR2 YYEEEE. The trim removed 5 bases at V and 1 base at J, leaving 11 bases unmatched. The CDR3 is 16 amino acids. CDR3 in amino acids: CASRDSGGPPNTEAFF. The CDR3 nucleotides are TGTGCCAGCAGAGACTCAGGGGGACCTCCGAACACTGAAGCTTTCTTT. Supplemented by reference TRBV5-6 and TRBJ1-1, the full variable domain reads DAGVTQSPTHLIKTRGQQVTLRCSPKSGHDTVSWYQQALGQGPQFIFQYYEEEERQRGNFPDRFSGHQFPNYSSELNVNALLLGDSALYLCASRDSGGPPNTEAFFGQGTRLTVV.

The count of this clone is one. The chain has TRBV4-2 and TRBJ1-4; tentatively, D is TRBD1 (6 bases). Germline CDR1 is LGHNA and CDR2 is YNFKEQ. The CDR3 is made up of 17 amino acids. Deletions cut 0 bases from V and 2 bases from J, with 13 bases between. This CDR3 reads CASSQDRAGATNEKLFF. The DNA for the CDR3 is TGTGCCAGCAGCCAAGATCGTGCAGGGGCCACTAATGAAAAACTGTTTTTT.

As regards this clone: One end of the junction is discordant with germline, which a read error may explain. The gene calls are TRBV10-3 and TRBJ1-4, with 7 bases lining up with TRBD1. The germline gives CDR1 ENHRY, CDR2 SYGVKD. The length of the CDR3 is 15 residues. The CDR3 sequence: CAISGRDSPNENLFF. In DNA, the CDR3 is TGTGCCATCAGTGGGCGGGACAGCCCTAATGAAAACCTGTTTTTT.

This chain joins TRBV12-3 or TRBV12-4 and TRBJ1-1; maybe TRBD1 (5 bases). The V gene lost 4 bases and the J gene lost 4 bases, with 10 bases spanning the gap. The CDR3 contains 13 residues. CDR3 nucleotides: TGTGCCAGCAGTTGGGGCCCGGGCACTGAAGCTTTCTTT. Amino acids: CASSWGPGTEAFF.

The gene calls are TRBV6-2 or TRBV6-3 and TRBJ2-3; 7 bases fit TRBD2. The CDR3 loop spans 14 amino acids. Germline V gene sequence: CDR1 MNHEY, CDR2 SVGEGT. The V and J ends lost 4 bases and 8 bases, in that order; junction bases with no gene match: 9. CDR3 nucleotides: TGTGCCAGCAGTTCAGGACTAGGTTTAGGTACGCAGTATTTT. Amino acids: CASSSGLGLGTQYF.

The chain couples TRBV3-1 (or the pseudogene TRBV3-2) to TRBJ1-4; TRBD1 is a possible D gene (5 bases). The CDR3 sequence is 15 residues long. The V gene's germline CDR1 is LGHDT and CDR2 YNNKEL (reference sequence). Trimming shortened V by 0 bases and J by 10 bases, and 15 bases separated the two germline ends. This CDR3 is CASSQDQDSKGKLFF. The CDR3 DNA reads TGTGCCAGCAGCCAAGATCAAGACAGTAAAGGAAAACTGTTTTTT.

This clone has ten or more counts. V usage is TRBV7-9 and J usage is TRBJ2-1, with a weak D call TRBD1 (5 bases). Germline CDR1 reads SEHNR; CDR2 reads FQNEAQ (reference sequence). The V end was cut by 3 bases, the J end by 6 bases, with 12 bases between. The CDR3 loop spans 14 amino acids. For the CDR3, the DNA is TGTGCCAGCAGCTTTCCGGGCAGGGTCAATGAGCAGTTCTTC. This translates into CASSFPGRVNEQFF.

The genes are TRBV20-1 and TRBJ2-7; D is unclear. V was trimmed by 5 bases and J by 3 bases, leaving 8 bases between them. Germline lookup yields CDR1 DFQATT and CDR2 SNEGSKA (reference sequence). This CDR3 region has 11 residues. CDR3 region: CSAAPGYEQYF. CDR3 sequence (DNA): TGCAGTGCTGCCCCAGGCTACGAGCAGTACTTC.

This sequence joins TRBV19 and TRBJ1-2; D ambiguous. Germline lookup yields CDR1 LNHDA and CDR2 SQIVND (reference sequence). The CDR3 runs 10 residues. V lost 6 bases and J lost 7, with 6 bases in between. The CDR3 DNA sequence: TGTGCCAGTAGGGCTGGTGGCTACACCTTC. Translated: CASRAGGYTF.

The rearrangement uses TRBV27 and TRBJ2-2, with D perhaps TRBD2 (6 bases). The V end was cut by 3 bases, the J end by 7 bases, with 9 bases between. This CDR3 region has 13 residues. CDR1 and CDR2 (germline): MNHEY, SMNVEV (reference sequence). In DNA, the CDR3 is TGTGCCAGCAGTTTGCGGGACCACGGGGAGCTGTTTTTT. Amino acids: CASSLRDHGELFF.

CDR3 nucleotide sequence: TGTGCCTGCGGGACAGCATATGGCTACACCTTC. Its protein product is CACGTAYGYTF. This chain links TRBV6-5 with TRBJ1-2; 7 nucleotides align to TRBD1. With V trimmed by 11 bases and J by 5 bases, 5 bases remained unmatched. Germline V gives CDR1 MNHEY, CDR2 SVGAGI. CDR3 length: 11 residues.